This T cell receptor (beta chain) comes out of a study of human T cells and chemical hapten exposure. The V gene lost 5 bases and the J gene lost 0 bases, with 8 bases spanning the gap. The CDR3 covers 14 residues. The germline V gene has CDR1 DFQATT and CDR2 SNEGSKA (reference sequence). Described time point: patch test 2, 6 weeks after DPC sensitization. Treatment given: therapeutic diphenylcyclopropenone sensitization with weekly scalp DPC. TCRdb reprocessed the RACE reads with MiXCR, giving one entry per CDR3 protein. Of around 75,000 distinct CDR3 sequences in the sample, 10% were seen once. This clonotype was seen a few times.

V gene TRBV20-1 combines with J gene TRBJ2-6, with D hard to call. The TCR comes from a woman in her fifties or sixties with alopecia areata. Some clones in this sample may be carry-over from other donors' samples. Sequencing used whole blood, obtained in connection with sensitization to the hapten diphenylcyclopropenone (DPC). The CDR3: CSASRSSGANVLTF. The DNA for the CDR3 is TGCAGTGCTTCACGGAGCTCTGGGGCCAACGTCCTGACTTTC.